Here is one T cell receptor beta chain with its context. The data were obtained in a study of blood T cell repertoires in COVID-19. Study in general: Collection of acute and convalescent COVID-19 samples took place in the United States, Italy and Spain. The cDNA or gDNA used as material had been derived from T cells, B-cell-depleted T cells, or PBMCs.

Trimming stripped 4 bases from V and 5 bases from J, with 7 bases between. The V gene's germline CDR1 is LGHDT and CDR2 YNNKEL (reference sequence). CDR3 length equals 12 residues. Authors' data handling: Amplification from reference gene primers served as the basis for estimated nucleated cell counts. Using immunoSEQ multiplex PCR, the repertoire was profiled, and TCRdb retains in-frame clones only, with some absent. The DNA was the basis for D and trimming; V, J and clone size are from that table. The table lists some 99,000 clones, roughly 87% of them singletons. This receptor was identified in an older man with acute or convalescent COVID-19. The sample consisted of peripheral blood. V is TRBV3-1 (or the pseudogene TRBV3-2) and J is TRBJ2-3; D gene ambiguous. CDR3 sequence (DNA): TGTGCCAGCAGCCCCGGAGTAGATACGCAGTATTTT. Amino acids: CASSPGVDTQYF.